Sequencing of this T cell receptor (beta chain) was carried out in a study of blood T cell repertoires in COVID-19. The wider study: Cohort 3 recovered donors had two negative PCRs, clearance, or symptom resolution. Acute and convalescent COVID-19 samples came from the United States, Italy and Spain.

The V end lost 0 bases, the J end lost 3 bases, and 18 bases lay between the germline ends. Germline V gene data show CDR1 as LNHNV and CDR2 as YYDKDF (reference sequence). The CDR3 contains 17 residues. Across under 25 US areas, participants ranged in age from about 18 to 89 years. Here immunoSEQ multiplex PCR was the method, and the copy in TCRdb shows in-frame clones only, minus some. The table lists roughly 230,000 clones, roughly 84% of them singletons. The rearrangement links TRBV15 to TRBJ2-7; D possibly corresponds to TRBD1 (6 bases). The sequenced material came from PBMCs or T cells enriched from blood (not recorded which). The receptor's source is a man aged 25-45 years in a cohort exposed to, infected with or recovered from COVID-19 (not recorded which). The CDR3 loop reads CATSRESAGTRNYEQYF. For the CDR3, the DNA is TGTGCCACCAGCAGAGAATCGGCCGGGACAAGGAACTACGAGCAGTACTTC.